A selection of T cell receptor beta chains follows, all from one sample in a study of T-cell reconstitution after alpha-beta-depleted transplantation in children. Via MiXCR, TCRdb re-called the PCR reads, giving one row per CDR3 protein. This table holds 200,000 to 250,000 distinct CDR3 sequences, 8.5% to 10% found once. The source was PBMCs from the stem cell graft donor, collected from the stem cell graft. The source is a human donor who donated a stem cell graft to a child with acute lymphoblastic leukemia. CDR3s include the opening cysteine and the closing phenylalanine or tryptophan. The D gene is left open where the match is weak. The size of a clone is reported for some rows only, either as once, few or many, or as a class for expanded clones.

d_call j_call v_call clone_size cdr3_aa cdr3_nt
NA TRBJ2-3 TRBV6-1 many CASRATPTSGADTQYF TGTGCCAGCAGAGCGACACCGACCTCGGGGGCAGATACGCAGTATTTT
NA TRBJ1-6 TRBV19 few CASSTEVRSPLHF TGTGCCAGTAGTACGGAAGTGCGGTCACCCCTCCACTTT
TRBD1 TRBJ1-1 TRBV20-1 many CSARDPDRGTEAFF TGCAGTGCTAGAGACCCGGACAGGGGCACTGAAGCTTTCTTT
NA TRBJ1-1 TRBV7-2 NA CASSLVGQTPEAFF TGTGCCAGCAGCTTAGTTGGACAGACCCCTGAAGCTTTCTTT
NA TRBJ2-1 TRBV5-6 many CASSFGTNNEQFF TGTGCCAGCAGCTTCGGGACAAACAATGAGCAGTTCTTC
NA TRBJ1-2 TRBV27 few CASSPAGVNYGYTF TGTGCCAGCAGCCCCGCGGGGGTTAACTATGGCTACACCTTC
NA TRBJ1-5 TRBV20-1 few CSARGGISNQPQHF TGCAGTGCTAGGGGGGGAATAAGCAATCAGCCCCAGCATTTT
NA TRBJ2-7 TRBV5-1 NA CASSFEGESYEQYF TGCGCCAGCAGCTTCGAAGGAGAATCCTACGAGCAGTACTTC
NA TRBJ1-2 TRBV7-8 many CASSSLSGSYGYTF TGTGCCAGCAGCTCCCTTTCAGGGTCCTATGGCTACACCTTC
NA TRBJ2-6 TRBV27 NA CASSLVNLISSGANVLTF TGTGCCAGCAGTTTAGTGAACTTAATAAGCTCTGGGGCCAACGTCCTGACTTTC
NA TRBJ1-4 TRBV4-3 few CASSPAPGGITNEKLFF TGCGCCAGCAGCCCGGCACCGGGGGGCATCACTAATGAAAAACTGTTTTTT
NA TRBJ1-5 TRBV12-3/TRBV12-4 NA CASSLGNGNQPQHF TGTGCCAGCAGTTTGGGTAATGGCAATCAGCCCCAGCATTTT
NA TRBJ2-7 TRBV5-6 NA CASSFIAGALSYEQYF TGTGCCAGCAGCTTTATCGCGGGGGCCCTCTCCTACGAGCAGTACTTC
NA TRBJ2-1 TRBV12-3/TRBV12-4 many CASSLSQGGFHEQFF TGTGCCAGCAGTTTGAGTCAGGGGGGTTTCCATGAGCAGTTCTTC
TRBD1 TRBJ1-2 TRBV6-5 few CASSRRQGALANYGYTF TGTGCCAGCAGCCGTCGACAGGGGGCCTTAGCTAACTATGGCTACACCTTC
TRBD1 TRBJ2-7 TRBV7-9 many CASSFPGQGGYEQYF TGTGCCAGCAGCTTTCCGGGACAGGGTGGTTACGAGCAGTACTTC
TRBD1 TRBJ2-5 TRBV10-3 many CAISPGGLETQYF TGTGCCATCAGTCCAGGGGGTTTGGAGACCCAGTACTTC
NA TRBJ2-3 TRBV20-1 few CSAFARGPDTQYF TGCAGTGCTTTCGCGAGAGGGCCAGATACGCAGTATTTT
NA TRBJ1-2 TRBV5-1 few CASSPGPSYGYTF TGCGCCAGCAGCCCCGGACCCAGCTATGGCTACACCTTC
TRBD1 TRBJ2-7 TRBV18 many CASSPGTDAHYEQYF TGTGCCAGCTCACCGGGGACAGACGCCCACTACGAGCAGTACTTC
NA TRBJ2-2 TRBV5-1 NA CASSLASGLTGELFF TGCGCCAGCAGCTTGGCTTCGGGGCTCACCGGGGAGCTGTTTTTT
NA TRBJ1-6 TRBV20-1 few CSAREVISPLHF TGCAGTGCTAGGGAGGTCATCTCACCCCTCCACTTT
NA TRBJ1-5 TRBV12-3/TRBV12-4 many CASSQDRGDQPQHF TGTGCCAGCAGCCAAGACAGAGGAGATCAGCCCCAGCATTTT
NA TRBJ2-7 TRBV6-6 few CASSYVTGEQYF TGTGCCAGCAGTTACGTGACCGGCGAGCAGTACTTC
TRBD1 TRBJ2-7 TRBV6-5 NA CASSSDRGRHEQYF TGTGCCAGCAGTTCGGACAGGGGGAGGCACGAGCAGTACTTC
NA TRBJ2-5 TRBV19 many CASSIGGRIRQETQYF TGTGCCAGTAGTATTGGCGGCAGGATACGACAAGAGACCCAGTACTTC
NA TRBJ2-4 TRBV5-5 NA CASRSSEIGVSIQYF TGTGCCAGTCGATCCTCCGAAATAGGCGTGAGCATTCAGTACTTC